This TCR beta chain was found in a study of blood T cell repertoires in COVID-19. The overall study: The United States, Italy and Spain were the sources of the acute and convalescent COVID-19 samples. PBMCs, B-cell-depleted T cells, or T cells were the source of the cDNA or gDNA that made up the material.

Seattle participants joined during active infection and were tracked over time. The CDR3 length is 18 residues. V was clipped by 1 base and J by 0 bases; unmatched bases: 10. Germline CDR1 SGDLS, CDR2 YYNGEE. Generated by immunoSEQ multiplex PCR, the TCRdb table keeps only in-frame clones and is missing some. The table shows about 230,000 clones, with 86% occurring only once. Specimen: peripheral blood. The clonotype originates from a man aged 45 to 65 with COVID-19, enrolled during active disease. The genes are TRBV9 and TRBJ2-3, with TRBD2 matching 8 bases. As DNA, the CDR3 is TGTGCCAGCAGCGTAATAGGTTCGGGGGGGGCAAGCACAGATACGCAGTATTTT. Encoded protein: CASSVIGSGGASTDTQYF.